The rows below give T cell receptor beta chains drawn from one sample of a study of cytomegalovirus exposure and HLA in healthy donors. Libraries were prepared by immunoSEQ multiplex PCR; TCRdb keeps only in-frame clonotypes and omits some of them. The sample carries 150,000 to 200,000 clones, approximately 83% recorded once. The source material was PBMCs. Receptors originate from a woman between 18 and 29 years old in good health and CMV-seronegative. CDR3s include the opening cysteine and the closing phenylalanine or tryptophan. The D gene is left open where the match is weak.

j_call | v_call | d_call | cdr3_aa
TRBJ2-7 | TRBV15 | NA | CATSRGHYEQYF
TRBJ1-5 | TRBV11-2 | TRBD1 | CASSLGSGTGVQPQHF
TRBJ2-5 | TRBV18 | TRBD2 | CASSPYGRGASQETQYF
TRBJ1-3 | TRBV28 | NA | CASSLTHIGNTIYF
TRBJ2-7 | TRBV27 | TRBD1 | CASSLEGQGSYEQYF
TRBJ1-2 | TRBV29-1 | NA | CSVEGRGTSYGYTF
TRBJ2-7 | TRBV6-5 | TRBD2 | CASRMGLAGAYEQYF
TRBJ2-3 | TRBV27 | TRBD2 | CASRLAGVRTDTQYF
TRBJ2-5 | TRBV5-4 | TRBD1 | CASSFLDRGTQETQYF
TRBJ2-3 | TRBV30 | NA | CAWSVRGGYNTQYF
TRBJ1-2 | TRBV2 | TRBD1 | CASSEALRDRAYGYTF
TRBJ1-1 | TRBV7-8 | NA | CASSPNKNTEAFF
TRBJ1-2 | TRBV5-1 | TRBD1 | CASSSIQGEPTGNYGYTF
TRBJ1-2 | TRBV5-5 | NA | CASSPYSNNYGYTF